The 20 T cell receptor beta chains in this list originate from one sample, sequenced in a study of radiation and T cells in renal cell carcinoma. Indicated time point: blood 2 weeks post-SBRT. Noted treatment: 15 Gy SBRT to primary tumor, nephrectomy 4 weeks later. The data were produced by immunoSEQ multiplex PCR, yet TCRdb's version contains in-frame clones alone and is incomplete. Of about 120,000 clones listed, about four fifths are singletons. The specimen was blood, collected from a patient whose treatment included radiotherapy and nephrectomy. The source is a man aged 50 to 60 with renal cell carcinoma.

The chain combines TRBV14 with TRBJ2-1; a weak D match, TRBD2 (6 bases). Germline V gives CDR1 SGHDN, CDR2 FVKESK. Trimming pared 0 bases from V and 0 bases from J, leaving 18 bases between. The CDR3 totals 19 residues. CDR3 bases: TGTGCCAGCAGCCAAGATCTAGCCGGGACTGTTACCTCCTACAATGAGCAGTTCTTC. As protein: CASSQDLAGTVTSYNEQFF. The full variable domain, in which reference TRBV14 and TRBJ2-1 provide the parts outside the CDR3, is EAGVTQFPSHSVIEKGQTVTLRCDPISGHDNLYWYRRVMGKEIKFLLHFVKESKQDESGMPNNRFLAERTGGTYSTLKVQPAELEDSGVYFCASSQDLAGTVTSYNEQFFGPGTRLTVL.

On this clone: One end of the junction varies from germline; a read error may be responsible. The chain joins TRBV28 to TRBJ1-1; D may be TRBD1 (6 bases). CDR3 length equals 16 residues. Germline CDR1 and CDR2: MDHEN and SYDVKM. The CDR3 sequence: CASSLWDSAAGGSRVF. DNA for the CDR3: TGTGCCAGCAGTTTATGGGACAGCGCGGCGGGCGGTAGTAGGGTCTTT.

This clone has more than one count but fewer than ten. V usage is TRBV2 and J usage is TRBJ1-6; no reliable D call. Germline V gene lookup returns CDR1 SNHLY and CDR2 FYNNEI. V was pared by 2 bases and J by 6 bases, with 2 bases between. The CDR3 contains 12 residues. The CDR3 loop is CASSETNSPLHF. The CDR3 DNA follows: TGTGCCAGCAGTGAAACTAATTCACCCCTCCACTTT.

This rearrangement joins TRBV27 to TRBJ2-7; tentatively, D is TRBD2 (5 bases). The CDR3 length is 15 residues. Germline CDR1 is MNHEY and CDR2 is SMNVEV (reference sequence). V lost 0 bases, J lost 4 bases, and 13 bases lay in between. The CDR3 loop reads CASSLSPGSWYEQYF. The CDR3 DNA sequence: TGTGCCAGCAGTTTATCTCCGGGGTCTTGGTACGAGCAGTACTTC.

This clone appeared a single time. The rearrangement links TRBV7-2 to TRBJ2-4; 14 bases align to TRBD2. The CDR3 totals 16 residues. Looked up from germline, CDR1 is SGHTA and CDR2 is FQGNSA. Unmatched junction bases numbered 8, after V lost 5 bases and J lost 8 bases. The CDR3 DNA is TGTGCCAGCAGCATCGGACTAGCGGGGGGTAGGGACATTCAGTACTTC. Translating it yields CASSIGLAGGRDIQYF. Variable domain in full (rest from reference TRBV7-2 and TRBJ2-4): GAGVSQSPSNKVTEKGKDVELRCDPISGHTALYWYRQSLGQGLEFLIYFQGNSAPDKSGLPSDRFSAERTGGSVSTLTIQRTQQEDSAVYLCASSIGLAGGRDIQYFGAGTRLSVL.

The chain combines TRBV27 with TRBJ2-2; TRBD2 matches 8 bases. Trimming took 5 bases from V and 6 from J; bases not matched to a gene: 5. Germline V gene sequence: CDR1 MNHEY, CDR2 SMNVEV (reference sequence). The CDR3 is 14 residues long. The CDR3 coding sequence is TGTGCCAGCAGTCCGGGACTAGGGCCCGGGGAGCTGTTTTTT. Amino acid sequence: CASSPGLGPGELFF.

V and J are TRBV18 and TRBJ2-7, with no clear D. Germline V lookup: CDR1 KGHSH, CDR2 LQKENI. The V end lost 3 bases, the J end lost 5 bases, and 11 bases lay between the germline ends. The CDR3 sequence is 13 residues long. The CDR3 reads CASSPGLIHEQYF. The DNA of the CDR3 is TGTGCCAGCTCACCTGGTTTAATCCACGAGCAGTACTTC.

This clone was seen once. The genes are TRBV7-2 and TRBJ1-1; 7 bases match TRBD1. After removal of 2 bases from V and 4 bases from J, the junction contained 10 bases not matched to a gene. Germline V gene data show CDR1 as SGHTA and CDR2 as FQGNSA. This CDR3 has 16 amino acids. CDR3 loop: CASSLNRQGLGTEAFF. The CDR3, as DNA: TGTGCCAGCAGCTTAAATAGACAGGGCTTGGGCACTGAAGCTTTCTTT.

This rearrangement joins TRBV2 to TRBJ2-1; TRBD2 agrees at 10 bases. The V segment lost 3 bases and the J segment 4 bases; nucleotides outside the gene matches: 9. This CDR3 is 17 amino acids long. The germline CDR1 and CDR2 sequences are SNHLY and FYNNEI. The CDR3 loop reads CASSEGGLAGAYNEQFF. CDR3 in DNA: TGTGCCAGCAGTGAGGGGGGGCTAGCGGGAGCATACAATGAGCAGTTCTTC.

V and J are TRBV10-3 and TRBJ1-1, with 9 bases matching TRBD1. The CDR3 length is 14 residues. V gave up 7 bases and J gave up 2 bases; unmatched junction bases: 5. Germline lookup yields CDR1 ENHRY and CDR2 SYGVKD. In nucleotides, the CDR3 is TGTGCCATCAATAACAGGGGGCTCAACACTGAAGCTTTCTTT. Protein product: CAINNRGLNTEAFF.

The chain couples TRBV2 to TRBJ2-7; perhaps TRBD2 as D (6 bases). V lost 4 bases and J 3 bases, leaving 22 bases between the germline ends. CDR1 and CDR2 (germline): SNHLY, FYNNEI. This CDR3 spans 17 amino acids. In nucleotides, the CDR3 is TGTGCCAGCAGTGTTACGCCTCTATCTGCGGGGCACTACGAGCAGTACTTC. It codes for CASSVTPLSAGHYEQYF.

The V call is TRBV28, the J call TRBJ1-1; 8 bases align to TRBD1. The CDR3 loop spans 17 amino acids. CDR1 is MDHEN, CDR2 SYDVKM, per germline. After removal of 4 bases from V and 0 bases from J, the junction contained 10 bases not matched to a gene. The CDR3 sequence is CASSSGGAGRMNTEAFF. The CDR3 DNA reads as TGTGCCAGCAGTTCAGGGGGCGCCGGGAGGATGAACACTGAAGCTTTCTTT.

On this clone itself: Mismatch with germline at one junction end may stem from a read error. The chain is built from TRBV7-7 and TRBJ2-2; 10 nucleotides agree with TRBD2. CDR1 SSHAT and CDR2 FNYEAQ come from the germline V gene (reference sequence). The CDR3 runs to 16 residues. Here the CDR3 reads CASSPRSGGAGGELFF. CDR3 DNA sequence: TGTGCTAGCAGCCCCCGGAGCGGGGGGGCCGGTGGGGAGCTGTTTTTT.

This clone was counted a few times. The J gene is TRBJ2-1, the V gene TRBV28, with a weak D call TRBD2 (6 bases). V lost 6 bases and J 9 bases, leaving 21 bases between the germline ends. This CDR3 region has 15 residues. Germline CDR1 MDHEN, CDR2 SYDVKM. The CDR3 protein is CASSRPGASDSEQFF. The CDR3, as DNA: TGTGCCAGCAGCCGACCTGGGGCTAGCGACAGTGAGCAGTTCTTC.

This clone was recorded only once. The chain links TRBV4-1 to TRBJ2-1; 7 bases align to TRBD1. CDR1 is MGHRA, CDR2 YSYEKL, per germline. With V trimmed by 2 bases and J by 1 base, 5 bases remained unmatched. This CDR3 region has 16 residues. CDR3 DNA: TGCGCCAGCAGCCAATACAGGGGACGTTCCTACAATGAGCAGTTCTTC. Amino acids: CASSQYRGRSYNEQFF.

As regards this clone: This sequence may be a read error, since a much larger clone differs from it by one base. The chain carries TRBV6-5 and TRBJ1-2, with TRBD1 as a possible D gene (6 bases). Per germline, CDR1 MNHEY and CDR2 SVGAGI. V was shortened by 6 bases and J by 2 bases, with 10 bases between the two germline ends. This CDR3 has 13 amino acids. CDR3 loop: CASSSTGNYGYTF. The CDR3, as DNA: TGTGCCAGCAGCTCCACAGGGAACTATGGCTACACCTTC.

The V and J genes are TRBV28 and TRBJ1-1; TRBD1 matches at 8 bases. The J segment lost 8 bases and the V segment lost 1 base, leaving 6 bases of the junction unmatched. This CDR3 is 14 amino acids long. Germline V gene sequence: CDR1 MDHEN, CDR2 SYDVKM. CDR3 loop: CASSLFATGAEAFF. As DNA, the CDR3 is TGTGCCAGCAGTTTATTCGCGACAGGGGCCGAAGCTTTCTTT.

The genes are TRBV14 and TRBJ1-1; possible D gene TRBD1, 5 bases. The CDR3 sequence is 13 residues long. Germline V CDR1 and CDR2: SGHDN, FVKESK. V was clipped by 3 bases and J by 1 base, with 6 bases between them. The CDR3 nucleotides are TGTGCCAGCAGCCACCAGGGGAACACTGAAGCTTTCTTT. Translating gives CASSHQGNTEAFF.

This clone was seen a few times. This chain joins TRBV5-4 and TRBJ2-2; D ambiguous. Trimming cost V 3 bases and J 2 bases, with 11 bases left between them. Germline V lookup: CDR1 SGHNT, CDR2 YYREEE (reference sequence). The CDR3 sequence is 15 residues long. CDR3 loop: CASSSEVANTGELFF. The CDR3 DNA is TGTGCCAGCAGCTCCGAGGTAGCAAACACCGGGGAGCTGTTTTTT. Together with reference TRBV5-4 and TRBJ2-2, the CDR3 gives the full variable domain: ETGVTQSPTHLIKTRGQQVTLRCSSQSGHNTVSWYQQALGQGPQFIFQYYREEENGRGNFPPRFSGLQFPNYSSELNVNALELDDSALYLCASSSEVANTGELFFGEGSRLTVL.

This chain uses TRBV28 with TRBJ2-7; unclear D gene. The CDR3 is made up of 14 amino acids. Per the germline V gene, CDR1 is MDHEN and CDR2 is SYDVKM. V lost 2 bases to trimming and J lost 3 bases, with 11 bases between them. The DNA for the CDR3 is TGTGCCAGCAGTTTAACGGCAGGTGACTACGAGCAGTACTTC. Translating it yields CASSLTAGDYEQYF.